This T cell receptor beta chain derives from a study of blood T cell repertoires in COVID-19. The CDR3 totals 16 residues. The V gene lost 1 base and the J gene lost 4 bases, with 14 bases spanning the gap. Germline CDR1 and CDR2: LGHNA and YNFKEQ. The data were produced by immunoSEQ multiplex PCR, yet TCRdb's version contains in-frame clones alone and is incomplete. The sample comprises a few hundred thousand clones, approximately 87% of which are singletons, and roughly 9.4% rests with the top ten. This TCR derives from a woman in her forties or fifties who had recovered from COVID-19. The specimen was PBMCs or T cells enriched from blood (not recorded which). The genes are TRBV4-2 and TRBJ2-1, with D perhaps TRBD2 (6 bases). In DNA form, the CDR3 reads TGTGCCAGCAGCCAAGTGGCCCGCGGGATTTACAATGAGCAGTTCTTC. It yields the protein CASSQVARGIYNEQFF.